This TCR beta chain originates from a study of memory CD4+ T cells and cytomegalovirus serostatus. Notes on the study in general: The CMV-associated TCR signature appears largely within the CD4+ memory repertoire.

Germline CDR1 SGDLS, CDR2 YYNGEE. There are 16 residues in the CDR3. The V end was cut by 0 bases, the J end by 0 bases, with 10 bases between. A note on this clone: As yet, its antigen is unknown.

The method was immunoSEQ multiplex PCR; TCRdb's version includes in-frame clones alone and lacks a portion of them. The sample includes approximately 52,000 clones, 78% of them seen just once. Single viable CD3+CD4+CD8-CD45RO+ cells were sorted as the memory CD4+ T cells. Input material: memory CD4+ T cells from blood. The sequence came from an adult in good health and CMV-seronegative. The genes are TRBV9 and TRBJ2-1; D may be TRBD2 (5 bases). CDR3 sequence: CASSVAVGSSYNEQFF. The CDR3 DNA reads TGTGCCAGCAGCGTAGCGGTAGGGAGCTCCTACAATGAGCAGTTCTTC.